This is a list of T cell receptor beta chains from one sample in a study of blood T cell repertoires in COVID-19. Assay used: immunoSEQ multiplex PCR; TCRdb lists only in-frame clones, some missing. The table records just over 250,000 clones, over 80% of them present only once. Sample: peripheral blood. All receptors come from a woman in her seventies with COVID-19, enrolled during active disease. CDR3s include the opening cysteine and the closing phenylalanine or tryptophan. D genes are given only for firm matches. Rows give clone size only sometimes, using once, few, many, or a class for an expanded clone.

j_call,clone_size,d_call,v_call,cdr3_nt,cdr3_aa
TRBJ1-2,NA,TRBD1,TRBV5-8,TGTGCCAGCAGCAGACGACAGGGGGGGTACTATGGCTACACCTTC,CASSRRQGGYYGYTF
TRBJ1-3,NA,TRBD1,TRBV3-1/TRBV3-2,TGTGCCAGCAGCCAGGGGACAGCTGGAAACACCATATATTTT,CASSQGTAGNTIYF
TRBJ1-1,NA,NA,TRBV3-1/TRBV3-2,TGTGCCAGCAGCCCCCTGAGGGGGTTGAACACTGAAGCTTTCTTT,CASSPLRGLNTEAFF
TRBJ1-5,NA,TRBD1,TRBV15,TGTGCCACCAGCAGGGACAGGGGGGAACAGCCCCAGCATTTT,CATSRDRGEQPQHF
TRBJ1-1,once,NA,TRBV30,TGTGCCTGGAGCGAAGGACTCTATGAAGCTTTCTTT,CAWSEGLYEAFF
TRBJ1-2,NA,NA,TRBV4-1,TGCGCCAGCAGCCAACATGGGTCATTAGGGAGTGGCTACACCTTC,CASSQHGSLGSGYTF
TRBJ1-2,NA,NA,TRBV18,TGTGCCAGCTCATTCCGACAGTCCGATGGCTACACCTTC,CASSFRQSDGYTF
TRBJ1-5,NA,TRBD1,TRBV10-3,TGTGCCATCAGTGAGCGGGCCGGGACAGGGGCTTATCAGCCCCAGCATTTT,CAISERAGTGAYQPQHF
TRBJ2-7,NA,NA,TRBV6-1,TGTGCCAGCAGTGAAATTAATAGGGGATGGTACGAGCAGTACTTC,CASSEINRGWYEQYF
TRBJ1-5,NA,NA,TRBV19,TGTGCCAGTAGTATTCCAGGGTACGATCAGCCCCAGCATTTT,CASSIPGYDQPQHF
TRBJ2-3,NA,NA,TRBV19,TGTGCCAGTAGTATAGCGGCCAGGGCAGCAGATACGCAGTATTTT,CASSIAARAADTQYF
TRBJ1-2,NA,NA,TRBV28,TGTGCCAGCAGTACCCTGACAGGTGTGAACTATGGCTACACCTTC,CASSTLTGVNYGYTF
TRBJ1-5,NA,NA,TRBV30,TGTGCCTGGAGTCCCAGGACATTTCAGCCCCAGCATTTT,CAWSPRTFQPQHF